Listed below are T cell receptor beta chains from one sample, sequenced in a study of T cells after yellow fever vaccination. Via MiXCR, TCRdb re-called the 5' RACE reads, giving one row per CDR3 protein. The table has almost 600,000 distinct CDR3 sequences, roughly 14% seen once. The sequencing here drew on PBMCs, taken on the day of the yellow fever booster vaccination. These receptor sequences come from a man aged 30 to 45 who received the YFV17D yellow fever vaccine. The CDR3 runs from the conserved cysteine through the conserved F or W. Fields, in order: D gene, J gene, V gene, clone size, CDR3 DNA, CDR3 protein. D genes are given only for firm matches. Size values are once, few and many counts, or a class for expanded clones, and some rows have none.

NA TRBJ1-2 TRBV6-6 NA TGTGCCAGCAGTTACTCCCGAAGCGATGGCTACACCTTC CASSYSRSDGYTF
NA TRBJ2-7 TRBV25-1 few TGTGCCAGTATGGGTGTGACAGGACTCTACGAGCAGTACTTC CASMGVTGLYEQYF
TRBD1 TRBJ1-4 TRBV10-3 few TGTGCCATCAGGAGTCGGGACAGAGACAATGAAAAACTGTTTTTT CAIRSRDRDNEKLFF
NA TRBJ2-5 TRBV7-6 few TGTGCCAGCAGCCCCGAAGTGGGCGGGACCCAGTACTTC CASSPEVGGTQYF
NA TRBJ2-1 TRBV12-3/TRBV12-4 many TGTGCCAGCAGAGAACAGGGAAATAATGAGCAGTTCTTC CASREQGNNEQFF
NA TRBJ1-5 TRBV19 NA TGTGCCAGTTTGAGCCGAGCGAGTTATAGCAATCAGCCCCAGCATTTT CASLSRASYSNQPQHF
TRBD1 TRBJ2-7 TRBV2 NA TGTGCCAGCAGCCCGGGACAGGGGTCGGGGGAGCAGTACTTC CASSPGQGSGEQYF
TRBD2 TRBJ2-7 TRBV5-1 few TGCGCCAGCAGCTTGGCCTACTGGGCCGCCGCTATCGGGACTACTCACTACGAGCAGTACTTC CASSLAYWAAAIGTTHYEQYF
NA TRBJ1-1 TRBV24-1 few TGTGCCACCGCCCCCAGGGGCGGTGAAGCTTTCTTT CATAPRGGEAFF
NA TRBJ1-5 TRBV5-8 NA TGTGCCAGCAGCTTCTCAGGTCACAATCAGCCCCAGCATTTT CASSFSGHNQPQHF
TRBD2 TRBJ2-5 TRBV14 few TGTGCCAGCAGCCAAGAACTAGCGGGGACCCAGTACTTC CASSQELAGTQYF
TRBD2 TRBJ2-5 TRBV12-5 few TGTGCTAGTGGTTTCGAGCGGGACGGGGAGACCCAGTACTTC CASGFERDGETQYF